This T cell receptor (beta chain) emerged from a study of blood T cell repertoires in COVID-19 (dated by TCRdb to 2018 to 2021). A note on the overall study: The collaborator samples originated in the United States, Italy and Spain and spanned the acute and convalescent phases of COVID-19. The prospective study material was composed of cDNA or gDNA derived from T cells, B-cell-depleted T cells, or PBMCs. Subjects who had been exposed to COVID-19, were actively infected with it, or had recovered from it provided the deeply sampled blood TCRbeta repertoires that made up the dataset. The repertoires were released in a freely available public database intended as a resource for research on the immune response to SARS-CoV-2. Samples were obtained from the ongoing ImmuneRACE study (first 160 participants) and from some 1,300 subjects provided by 6 global collaborators. A de-identified subject ID, COVID-19 status, age in years and sex were almost always included in the sample metadata. Where available, HLA class I and class II types were taken from metadata supplied by the sample provider and were not determined by assay-based typing.

A word on this clone: Its binding antigen is unknown. Qualities for individual bases were not recorded, and no much larger clone is one base off.

Paper-wide results and their limitations: Clinical and demographic metadata were provided uncurated, with the amount varying by source and participant.

Via the germline V gene (reference sequence), CDR1 is MNHNY and CDR2 SVGAGI. Ends trimmed: V by 2 bases, J by 5 bases; bases unmatched to a gene: 4. The CDR3 runs 15 residues from the cysteine to the phenylalanine. Only CDR3 DNA is held: 45 bases, read in frame from base 1. TCRbeta CDR3 regions were amplified from genomic DNA using the immunoSEQ Assay, a bias-controlled multiplex PCR. Processing in the source paper ran as follows. Within the assay, amplification of reference gene primers was used to estimate how many nucleated cells each sample contained. To quantify the absolute abundance of each unique TCRbeta CDR3 rearrangement, sequence reads were collapsed and filtered. Productive Simpson clonality was computed per sample as the square root of Simpson's diversity index over productive rearrangements. The table comes from immuneACCESS by way of TCRdb, which keeps in-frame sequences with V and J called. Part of the clones is missing from these tables; in studies checked, under half for an unresolved V gene and the rest for unknown reasons. V, J and clone size derive from that table, while D and trimming were established from the DNA sequence. The sample includes approximately 25,000 clones, with roughly 74% observed a single time. The ten largest account for about 6.5% of the sample.

One collaborating source in Seattle enrolled patients while the patients were actively infected and followed the patients over time throughout the course of disease. Each collaborating institution followed its own protocols to collect whole blood in K2EDTA tubes. Collaborator samples were shipped for TCRbeta analysis as frozen whole blood, isolated PBMCs, or DNA extracted from either sample type. This TCR derives from a man between 45 and 60 years old with COVID-19, enrolled during active disease. Sequencing was carried out using peripheral blood. This chain joins TRBV6-6 to TRBJ1-5, with 9 bases in between that match TRBD1. The CDR3 has the sequence CASSYDRGSYQPQHF. The sequenced DNA is TGTGCCAGCAGTTACGACAGGGGGAGTTATCAGCCCCAGCATTTT.